This T cell receptor (beta chain) derives from a study of cytomegalovirus exposure and HLA in healthy donors. Study-wide points: The HLA-A and HLA-B alleles of most subjects were reportedly predicted accurately from TCR beta sequences. A highly shared variant cluster was judged a likely technical artifact.

Trimming pared 3 bases from V and 4 bases from J, leaving 14 bases between. The CDR3 totals 14 residues. The germline V gene encodes CDR1 GTSNPN and CDR2 SVGIG (reference sequence). Researchers ran the PCR with 60 Vbeta and 13 Jbeta primers. The protocol was immunoSEQ multiplex PCR, while the TCRdb copy is restricted to in-frame clones and leaves out a portion. The table shows about 200,000 clones, with roughly 80% occurring only once. Note on this clone: The antigen is undetermined.

This clonotype was obtained from a girl aged 2 to 10 in good health and CMV-seronegative. The specimen was PBMCs. V usage is TRBV30 and J usage is TRBJ2-3; a possible D gene is TRBD1 (5 bases). The CDR3 DNA is TGTGCCTGGAGAGCGTTGGGCAGGGCAGATACGCAGTATTTT. It translates to CAWRALGRADTQYF.